These 10 T cell receptor beta chains came from one sample sequenced in a study of T cell responses to AZD1222 COVID-19 vaccine. The method was immunoSEQ multiplex PCR; TCRdb's version includes in-frame clones alone and lacks a portion of them. The sample holds more than 85,000 clones, about 91% seen once. The source was peripheral blood, collected on day 0 of AZD1222 vaccination. The receptors were sampled from an adult in good health.

The V gene is TRBV19, the J gene TRBJ1-2; TRBD1 might be the D (5 bases). V shed 7 bases and J shed 8 bases, with 14 bases lying between them. This CDR3 is built from 12 residues. Germline CDR1 reads LNHDA; CDR2 reads SQIVND (reference sequence). The CDR3 loop reads CASNSGGAGYTF. As DNA, the CDR3 is TGTGCCAGTAATTCAGGTGGGGCAGGCTACACCTTC.

The chain joins TRBV13 to TRBJ2-3; D may be TRBD2 (6 bases). The V gene's germline CDR1 is PRHDT and CDR2 FYEKMQ (reference sequence). V lost 2 bases, J lost 1 base, and 13 bases lay in between. This CDR3 has 16 residues. For the CDR3, the DNA is TGTGCCAGCAGCTTATTTGCGGGGACGGGCACAGATACGCAGTATTTT. It translates to CASSLFAGTGTDTQYF. The full variable domain, with the rest looked up from reference TRBV13 and TRBJ2-3, is AAGVIQSPRHLIKEKRETATLKCYPIPRHDTVYWYQQGPGQDPQFLISFYEKMQSDKGSIPDRFSAQQFSDYHSELNMSSLELGDSALYFCASSLFAGTGTDTQYFGPGTRLTVL.

DNA for the CDR3: TGTGCCAGCAGCCCGGGGTCCGTAATGACTAACTATGGCTACACCTTC. This sequence encodes CASSPGSVMTNYGYTF. This chain connects TRBV7-3 to TRBJ1-2; no clear D. The CDR3 is made up of 16 amino acids. Trimming took off 5 bases at V and 0 bases at J, with 16 bases between the two ends. Germline V gene sequence: CDR1 SGHTA, CDR2 FQGTGA.

V usage is TRBV19 and J usage is TRBJ1-1, with 9 bases matching TRBD1. Germline assignment: CDR1 LNHDA and CDR2 SQIVND (reference sequence). Trimming at V came to 3 bases and at J to 1 base, leaving 3 bases not matched to a gene. CDR3 length: 15 amino acids. The CDR3 nucleotides read TGTGCCAGTAGTATTCTGGGACAGGGGAACACTGAAGCTTTCTTT. It translates to CASSILGQGNTEAFF. Together with reference TRBV19 and TRBJ1-1, the CDR3 gives the full variable domain: DGGITQSPKYLFRKEGQNVTLSCEQNLNHDAMYWYRQDPGQGLRLIYYSQIVNDFQKGDIAEGYSVSREKKESFPLTVTSAQKNPTAFYLCASSILGQGNTEAFFGQGTRLTVV.

This sequence joins TRBV19 and TRBJ1-1; no clear D gene. Trimming left V 1 base short and J 5 bases short, with 17 bases between. CDR3 size: 16 residues. Germline values: CDR1 LNHDA, CDR2 SQIVND (reference sequence). The CDR3 DNA reads TGTGCCAGTAGTATAGGGACCCAGGTATGGAGGACTGAAGCTTTCTTT. The encoded protein is CASSIGTQVWRTEAFF.

This clone was detected a few times. The chain combines TRBV4-3 with TRBJ1-2; D not resolved. The CDR3 is 14 residues long. The germline CDR1 and CDR2 sequences are LGHNA and YSLEER. The V and J ends lost 1 base and 6 bases respectively, with 12 bases between them. The CDR3 sequence is CASSQAPPADGYTF. In DNA, the CDR3 is TGCGCCAGCAGCCAAGCACCCCCGGCGGATGGCTACACCTTC.

This chain connects TRBV7-2 to TRBJ1-1; TRBD1 matches 10 bases. Germline loops: CDR1 SGHTA, CDR2 FQGNSA. J was trimmed by 5 bases and V by 6 bases; bases with no gene match: 9. The CDR3 sequence is 15 residues long. In DNA form, the CDR3 reads TGTGCCAGCAGACATCCGGGACAGGGGAGAACTGAAGCTTTCTTT. Protein: CASRHPGQGRTEAFF.

The chain combines TRBV2 with TRBJ1-2; 8 bases align to TRBD1. Germline lookup yields CDR1 SNHLY and CDR2 FYNNEI. The V segment lost 3 bases and the J segment 3 bases; nucleotides outside the gene matches: 6. The CDR3 has 15 amino acids. The CDR3 nucleotides read TGTGCCAGCAGTGAGAGGACAGGGAATTACTATGGCTACACCTTC. It encodes CASSERTGNYYGYTF.

The chain combines TRBV4-2 with TRBJ1-2; D unclear. The germline CDR1 and CDR2 sequences are LGHNA and YNFKEQ. Trimming shortened V by 0 bases and J by 11 bases, and 13 bases separated the two germline ends. The CDR3 has 13 residues. CDR3 protein: CASSQDSIVEYTF. For the CDR3, the DNA is TGTGCCAGCAGCCAAGACTCGATTGTGGAATACACCTTC.

V is TRBV18 and J is TRBJ2-3; TRBD2 matches at 8 bases. The ends lost 8 bases at V and 3 bases at J; junction bases unmatched: 10. This CDR3 has 15 residues. The V gene's germline CDR1 is KGHSH and CDR2 LQKENI. The CDR3 is CASTKWREVTDTQYF. As DNA, the CDR3 is TGTGCCAGCACTAAGTGGCGGGAGGTAACAGATACGCAGTATTTT.